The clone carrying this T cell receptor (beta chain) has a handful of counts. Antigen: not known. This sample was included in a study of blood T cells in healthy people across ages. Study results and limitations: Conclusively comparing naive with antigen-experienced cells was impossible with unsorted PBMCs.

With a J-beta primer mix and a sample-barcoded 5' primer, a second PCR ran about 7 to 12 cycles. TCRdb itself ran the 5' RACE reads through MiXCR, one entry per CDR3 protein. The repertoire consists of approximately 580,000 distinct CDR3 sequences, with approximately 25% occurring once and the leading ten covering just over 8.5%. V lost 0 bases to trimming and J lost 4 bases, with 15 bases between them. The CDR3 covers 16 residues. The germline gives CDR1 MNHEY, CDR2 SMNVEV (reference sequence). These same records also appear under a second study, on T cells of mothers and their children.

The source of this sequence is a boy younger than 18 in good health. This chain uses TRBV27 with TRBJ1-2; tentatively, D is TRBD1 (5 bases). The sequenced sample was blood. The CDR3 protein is CASSLSGSGPSYGYTF. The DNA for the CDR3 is TGTGCCAGCAGTTTATCAGGATCGGGGCCATCCTATGGCTACACCTTC.